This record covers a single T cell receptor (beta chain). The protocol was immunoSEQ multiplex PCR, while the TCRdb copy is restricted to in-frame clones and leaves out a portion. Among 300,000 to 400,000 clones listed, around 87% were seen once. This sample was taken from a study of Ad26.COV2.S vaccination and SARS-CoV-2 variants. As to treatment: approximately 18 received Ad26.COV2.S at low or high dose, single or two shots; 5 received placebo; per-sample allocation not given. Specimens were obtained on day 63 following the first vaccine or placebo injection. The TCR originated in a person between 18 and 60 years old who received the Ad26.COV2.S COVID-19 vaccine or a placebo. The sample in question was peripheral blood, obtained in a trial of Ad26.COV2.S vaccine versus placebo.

DNA for the CDR3: TGTGCCAGCAGCCCGGGACAGGGGTTCACCGGGGAGCTGTTTTTT. It translates to CASSPGQGFTGELFF. The chain links TRBV6-4 to TRBJ2-2; the match to TRBD1 covers 10 bases. Germline CDR1 is MRHNA and CDR2 is SNTAGT. Germline trimming cut 6 bases from V and 4 bases from J; bases unmatched to any gene: 5. The CDR3 runs 15 residues.